This T cell receptor beta chain was captured in a study of blood T cell repertoires in COVID-19. Background on the study: PBMCs, B-cell-depleted T cells, or T cells provided the cDNA or gDNA that made up the material.

This clone was picked up a small number of times. The germline V gene encodes CDR1 MNHEY and CDR2 SVGAGI. The CDR3 length is 15 residues. Losses at the gene ends were 4 bases for V and 0 bases for J; bases not matched to a gene: 4. Produced via immunoSEQ multiplex PCR; TCRdb's table is partial and in-frame only. The repertoire has around 120,000 clones, around four fifths of them found once; the top ten carry 2% to 2.5%. This sequence was found in a man under 40 with acute or convalescent COVID-19. The chain uses TRBV6-5 and TRBJ2-7; 9 positions agree with TRBD2. Sequencing was carried out using peripheral blood. CDR3 nucleotide sequence: TGTGCCAGCAGTTCCCTAGCGGGAAGCTCCTACGAGCAGTACGTC. Its protein is CASSSLAGSSYEQYV.